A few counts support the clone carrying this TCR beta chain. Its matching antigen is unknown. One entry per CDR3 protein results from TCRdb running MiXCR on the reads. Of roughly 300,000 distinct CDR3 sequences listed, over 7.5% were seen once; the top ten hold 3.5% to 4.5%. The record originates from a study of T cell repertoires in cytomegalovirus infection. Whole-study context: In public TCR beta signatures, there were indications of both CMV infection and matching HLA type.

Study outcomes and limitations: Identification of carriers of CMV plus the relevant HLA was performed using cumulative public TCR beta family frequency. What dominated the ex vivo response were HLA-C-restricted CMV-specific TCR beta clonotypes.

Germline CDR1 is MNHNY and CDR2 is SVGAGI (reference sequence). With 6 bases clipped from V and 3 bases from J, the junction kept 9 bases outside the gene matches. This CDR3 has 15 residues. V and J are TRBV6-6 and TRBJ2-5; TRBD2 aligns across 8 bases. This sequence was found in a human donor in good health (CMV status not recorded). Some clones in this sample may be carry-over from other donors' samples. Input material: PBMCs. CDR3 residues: CASRPGTGGEETQYF. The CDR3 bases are TGTGCCAGCAGGCCTGGGACCGGGGGGGAAGAGACCCAGTACTTC.